This T cell receptor beta chain was found in a study of identical twins. Whole-study results and caveats: Among monozygotic twins, out-of-frame TCR alpha sharing exceeded what models predicted. Conclusions leaned on cross-sectional statistical analysis and did not track the same donors over time.

Of note for this clonotype: The antigen is not known.

One entry per CDR3 protein, called by TCRdb with MiXCR from the 5' RACE reads. In the table there are 250,000 or so distinct CDR3 sequences, approximately 8.3% of which are singletons. The germline V gene encodes CDR1 DFQATT and CDR2 SNEGSKA (reference sequence). The trim removed 0 bases at V and 0 bases at J, leaving 10 bases unmatched. This CDR3 spans 18 amino acids. These data were likewise used in another study, on yellow fever vaccine responses in identical twins.

The V and J genes are TRBV20-1 and TRBJ2-2; 7 bases fit TRBD1. The sample comprised CD8+ T cells sorted from blood. The clonotype was recovered from a woman aged 18-29 years in good health. The CDR3: CSARDLFGGQANTGELFF. The CDR3 nucleotides read TGCAGTGCTAGAGATCTTTTTGGTGGACAGGCGAACACCGGGGAGCTGTTTTTT.